A selection of T cell receptor beta chains follows, all from one sample in a study of T cell repertoires in cytomegalovirus infection. TCRdb re-analysed the reads in MiXCR, keeping a single row per CDR3 protein. The sample includes 900,000 to 950,000 distinct CDR3 sequences, under 40% of them seen just once. The antigens for these receptors are not known. The sample consisted of cultured CD8+ T cells from PBMCs, taken from culture after CMV antigen stimulation. The receptors were sampled from a human donor in good health (CMV status not recorded). Some clones in this sample may be carry-over from other donors' samples. Both conserved end residues are part of each CDR3. The order of the fields is D gene, clone size, CDR3 length, V gene, J gene, CDR3 protein, CDR3 DNA. The D gene is left open where the match is weak. Part of the rows lack a size; the others show once, few, many or a class for expanded clones.

NA	NA	15	TRBV7-6	TRBJ1-2	CASSAPGGWDYGYTF	TGTGCCAGCAGCGCTCCGGGGGGCTGGGACTATGGCTACACCTTC
NA	few	13	TRBV7-6	TRBJ1-4	CASSPSRGEKLFF	TGTGCCAGCAGCCCTAGCCGGGGTGAAAAACTGTTTTTT
NA	few	13	TRBV27	TRBJ1-1	CASSAGRTSEAFF	TGTGCCAGCAGTGCTGGGAGAACGTCTGAAGCTTTCTTT
NA	NA	14	TRBV11-2	TRBJ2-1	CASSLNWGVNEQFF	TGTGCCAGCAGCCTCAACTGGGGGGTCAATGAGCAGTTCTTC
TRBD2	NA	15	TRBV28	TRBJ2-3	CASSPLRGNTDTQYF	TGTGCCAGCAGCCCCTTGCGGGGGAACACAGATACGCAGTATTTT
TRBD1	few	17	TRBV18	TRBJ1-1	CASSPVDRGYRDTEAFF	TGTGCCAGCTCACCGGTGGACAGGGGGTATAGGGACACTGAAGCTTTCTTT
NA	few	12	TRBV2	TRBJ2-7	CASSGSPPALDF	TGTGCCAGCAGTGGGTCCCCCCCCGCTTTGGACTTC
NA	NA	14	TRBV6-2/TRBV6-3	TRBJ1-5	CASATVPYNQPQHF	TGTGCCAGCGCTACAGTGCCGTACAATCAGCCCCAGCATTTT
NA	few	12	TRBV7-6	TRBJ1-1	CASSLGPREAFF	TGTGCCAGCAGCTTGGGACCACGAGAAGCTTTCTTT
NA	few	14	TRBV6-8	TRBJ1-6	CASSPYRVDSPLHF	TGTGCCAGCAGTCCGTACAGGGTGGATTCACCCCTCCACTTT
NA	NA	14	TRBV15	TRBJ2-7	CATSSERELYEQYF	TGTGCCACCAGCAGTGAGAGGGAACTCTACGAGCAGTACTTC
NA	once	12	TRBV7-9	TRBJ2-7	CASSQLTYEQYF	TGTGCCAGCAGCCAGTTGACCTACGAGCAGTACTTC
NA	NA	15	TRBV19	TRBJ2-1	CASSRLVGDHNEQFF	TGTGCCAGTAGCCGTCTAGTGGGGGACCACAATGAGCAGTTCTTC
NA	few	13	TRBV6-6	TRBJ1-5	CASSSGEYQPQHF	TGTGCCAGCAGTTCCGGGGAATACCAGCCCCAGCATTTT
TRBD2	few	16	TRBV7-3	TRBJ2-1	CASSLRSGGAVDEQFF	TGTGCCAGCAGCTTAAGGAGCGGGGGGGCCGTGGATGAGCAGTTCTTC
NA	NA	12	TRBV5-1	TRBJ2-1	CASRSGDNEQFF	TGCGCCAGCAGGAGTGGGGACAATGAGCAGTTCTTC
NA	NA	15	TRBV5-6	TRBJ2-7	CASSLWGRLKNEQYF	TGTGCCAGCAGCTTATGGGGGCGGCTAAAGAACGAGCAGTACTTC
TRBD1	few	16	TRBV6-2/TRBV6-3	TRBJ2-3	CASSHDRDWPADTQYF	TGTGCCAGCAGTCACGACAGGGATTGGCCCGCAGATACGCAGTATTTT